The T cell receptor (beta chain) under discussion was sequenced for a study of cytomegalovirus exposure and HLA in healthy donors. On the study more broadly: A prior analysis found around 110 million unique TCR beta sequences from approximately 190 million T cells. Unique TCRs numbering around 80 million, obtained from HLA-typed donors, made up an early data release.

Amplification used 60 Vbeta primers and 13 Jbeta primers. Using immunoSEQ multiplex PCR, the repertoire was profiled, and TCRdb retains in-frame clones only, with some absent. The sample gives some 180,000 clones, around three quarters of which show up once; around 1.9% is in the top ten. Germline CDR1 is KGHSH and CDR2 is LQKENI. CDR3 length: 18 residues. The V and J ends lost 1 base and 0 bases, in that order; junction bases with no gene match: 8. The clonotype comes from a man aged 30 to 45 in good health and CMV-seronegative. Sequencing was done on a sample of PBMCs. The chain joins TRBV18 to TRBJ2-1; TRBD2 aligns across 8 bases. This chain's CDR3 is CASSPQGLSGSSYNEQFF. DNA of the CDR3: TGTGCCAGCTCACCACAGGGCCTCAGCGGGAGCTCCTACAATGAGCAGTTCTTC.